This T cell receptor beta chain derives from a study of Graves' ophthalmopathy and Graves' hyperthyroidism (dated by TCRdb to between 2018 and 2020). As for the study more broadly: Peripheral blood was collected before any treatment was given, at the time of initial diagnosis. The study used signatures of the TCR beta repertoire to tell Graves' ophthalmopathy apart from Graves' hyperthyroidism and to predict which patients would progress to ophthalmopathy. In total, approximately 140 blood samples were TCR-sequenced: approximately 40 ophthalmopathy, some 80 hyperthyroidism and some 17 hyperthyroidism-to-ophthalmopathy patients. To explore V-J signatures that distinguish ophthalmopathy from hyperthyroidism, a discovery set of about a hundred patients was enrolled, made up of 40 to 45 with ophthalmopathy and under 65 with stable hyperthyroidism. An independent validation cohort was composed of fewer than 20 hyperthyroidism patients and around 15 patients who later progressed from hyperthyroidism to ophthalmopathy. In roughly six hyperthyroidism patients, T-cell repertoires of thyroid tissue and blood were compared. Once sampling was done, hyperthyroidism patients were given methimazole at a starting dose of 30 mg daily, while ophthalmopathy patients were given high-dose intravenous methylprednisolone. The 100 discovery patients were randomly divided into training and test sets at a 7:3 ratio. The study at large found these results: In validation, the model predicted ophthalmopathy progression with about 70% sensitivity and 72.22% specificity; eleven to twelve predicted patients were CT-confirmed with GO in a median of roughly 6.8 months. No statistical method was used to set the sample size in advance, and the investigators knew which group each participant was assigned to. Most of the expanded thyroid clonotypes with a frequency above 0.001 were also detected in blood, and it was suggested that the thyroid immune response may be reflected by blood repertoires. Ophthalmopathy was separated from stable hyperthyroidism by the 13-signature model with just under 90% sensitivity and roughly 82% specificity in cross-validation and with 80%/75% in the test set.

For repertoire sequencing, the TCR beta CDR3 regions were amplified from RNA transcripts. HTBI primers and the Qiagen OneStep RT-PCR kit were used in a first-round RT-PCR, which was followed by a second-round multiplex PCR, size selection and purification. Libraries were sequenced on an Illumina HiSeq2000 using paired-end 100 bp reads. The authors' analysis ran thus. Reads were processed with SOAPnuke, discarding reads with adapters, uncalled bases, mean Phred below 15, or no exact constant-primer or identifier match. COPE v1.2.5 was used to merge the high-quality paired reads. Each unique nucleotide sequence was defined as a clonotype, and clonotypes were aligned to IMGT TRB V, D and J references with MiTCR v1.1. The analysis was limited to V-J combinations with a frequency above 0.0001, which together covered just over 98% of the repertoires. A TCR clonal expansion and chaos score per V-J combination was defined as the ratio of F50 clonal expansion to chaos observed in the TCRdist matrix. Welch's t-statistics and random forest were used to reduce the features to 10 to 15 V-J combinations, which were then used as input to a naive Bayes classifier. The Morisita-Horn index was used to measure how similar the thyroid and blood repertoires were. The raw public data were reprocessed by TCRdb itself: fastp quality trimming at Q25, MiXCR clonotype calling, in-frame beta chains only. One record per CDR3 amino acid sequence lists the most common genes and DNA. The authors' filters were not applied to this entry. Counted in this sample were fewer than 650,000 distinct CDR3 sequences; about 24% of them appeared once. Of the sample, approximately 6.5% falls within the top ten clones.

As concerns this clonotype: This clone's antigen is unknown. No base-level quality is on record; no much larger clone is a single base apart.

From V the trimming removes 3 bases and from J it removes 6 bases, while the gene matches leave 7 bases of the junction unaccounted for. The CDR3 contains 14 residues, cysteine and phenylalanine counted. CDR3 DNA only is kept here, 42 bases in frame from base 1. The germline V gene specifies SGHRS as CDR1 and YFSETQ as CDR2. Hyperthyroidism was defined as stable when no progression to ophthalmopathy occurred within 18 months of follow-up. Hyperthyroidism patients were newly diagnosed, with disease duration under 2 months, and aged 18 to 65 years. Patients were excluded if they had other autoimmune diseases, uncontrolled infections, pregnancy or lactation. Diagnosis relied on clinical symptoms, serum thyroxine, TRAb, thyroid ultrasound and orbital computed tomography. Using Ficoll-Paque density gradient centrifugation, PBMCs were isolated from 10 ml of fresh peripheral blood. Total RNA was extracted using Trizol reagent, and RNA quality was checked on an Agilent 2100 Bioanalyzer.

The TCR was taken from a woman younger than 35 with stable Graves' hyperthyroidism. Some clones in this sample may be carry-over from other donors' samples. Donor details come from another sample of the same person, matched by shared clones. Sequenced input: peripheral blood. The chain links TRBV5-1 with TRBJ1-2; the central 8 bases match TRBD1. The CDR3 reads CASSSGGTGDGYTF. The DNA reads as follows: TGCGCCAGCAGCTCAGGAGGGACAGGTGATGGCTACACCTTC.